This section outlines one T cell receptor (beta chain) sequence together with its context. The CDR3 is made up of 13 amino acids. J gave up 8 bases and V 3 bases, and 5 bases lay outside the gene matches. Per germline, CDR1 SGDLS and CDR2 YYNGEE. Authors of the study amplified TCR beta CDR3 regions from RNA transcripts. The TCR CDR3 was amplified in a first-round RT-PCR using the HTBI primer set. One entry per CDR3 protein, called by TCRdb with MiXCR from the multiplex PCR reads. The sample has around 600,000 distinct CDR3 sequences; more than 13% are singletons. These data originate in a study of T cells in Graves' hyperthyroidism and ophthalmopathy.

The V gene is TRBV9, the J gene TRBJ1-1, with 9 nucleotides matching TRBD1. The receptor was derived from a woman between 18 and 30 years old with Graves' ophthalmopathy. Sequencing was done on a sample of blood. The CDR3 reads CASSAGTGKEAFF. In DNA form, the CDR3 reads TGTGCCAGCAGCGCTGGGACAGGGAAGGAAGCTTTCTTT.